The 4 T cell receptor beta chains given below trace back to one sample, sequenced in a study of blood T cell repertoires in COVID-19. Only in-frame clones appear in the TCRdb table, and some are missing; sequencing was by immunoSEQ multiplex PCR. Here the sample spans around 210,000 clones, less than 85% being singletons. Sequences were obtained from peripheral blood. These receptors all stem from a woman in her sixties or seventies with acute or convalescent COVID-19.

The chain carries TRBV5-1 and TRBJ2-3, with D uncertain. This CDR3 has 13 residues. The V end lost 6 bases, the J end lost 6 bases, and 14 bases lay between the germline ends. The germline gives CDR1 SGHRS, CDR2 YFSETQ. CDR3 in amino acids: CASTDTVSDTQYF. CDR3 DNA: TGCGCCAGCACCGACACTGTGTCGGATACGCAGTATTTT.

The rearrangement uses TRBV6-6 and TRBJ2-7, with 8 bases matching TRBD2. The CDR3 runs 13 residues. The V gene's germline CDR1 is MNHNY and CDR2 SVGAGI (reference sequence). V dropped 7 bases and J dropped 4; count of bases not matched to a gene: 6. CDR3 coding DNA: TGTGCCAGCACCAAAGCGGGAGCTTACGAGCAGTACTTC. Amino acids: CASTKAGAYEQYF.

CDR3 bases: TGTGCCAGTAGTGATTGGGGAGGCGGCTCCTACGAGCAGTACTTC. Its protein product is CASSDWGGGSYEQYF. The gene calls are TRBV19 and TRBJ2-7, with D tentatively TRBD2 (6 bases). V lost 5 bases and J 0 bases, leaving 14 bases between the germline ends. The CDR3 is 15 amino acids. Germline-derived CDR1 and CDR2 are LNHDA and SQIVND (reference sequence).

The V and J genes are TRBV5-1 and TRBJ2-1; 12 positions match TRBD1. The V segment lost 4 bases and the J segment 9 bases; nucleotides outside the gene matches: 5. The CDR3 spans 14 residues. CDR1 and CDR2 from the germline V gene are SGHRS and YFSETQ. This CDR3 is CASSRDRGQGEQFF. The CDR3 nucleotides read TGCGCCAGCAGCCGGGACAGGGGGCAAGGTGAGCAGTTCTTC. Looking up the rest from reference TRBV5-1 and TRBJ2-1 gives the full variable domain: KAGVTQTPRYLIKTRGQQVTLSCSPISGHRSVSWYQQTPGQGLQFLFEYFSETQRNKGNFPGRFSGRQFSNSRSEMNVSTLELGDSALYLCASSRDRGQGEQFFGPGTRLTVL.